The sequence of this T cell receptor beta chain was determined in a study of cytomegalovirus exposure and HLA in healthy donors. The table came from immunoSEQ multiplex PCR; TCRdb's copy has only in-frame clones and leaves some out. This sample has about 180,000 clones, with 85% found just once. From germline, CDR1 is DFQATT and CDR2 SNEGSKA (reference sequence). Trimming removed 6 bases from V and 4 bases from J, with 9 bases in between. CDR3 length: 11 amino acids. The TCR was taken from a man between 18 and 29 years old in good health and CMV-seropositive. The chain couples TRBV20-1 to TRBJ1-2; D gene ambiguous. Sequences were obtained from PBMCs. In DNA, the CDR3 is TGCAGTGCGTCTCCGTTCTATGGCTACACCTTC. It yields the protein CSASPFYGYTF.